What follows describes a single T cell receptor (beta chain). The antigen is undetermined. This sample is part of a study of cytomegalovirus exposure and HLA in healthy donors. Across the whole study: Around 80 million unique TCRs from HLA-typed donors were held in an early data release. Whole-study results and caveats: Later analysis demonstrated an association between a missense DCLRE1C variant and TCR beta V- and J-gene trimming. Testing in vitro showed a few CMV-associated chains specific for CMV antigens.

PCR involved 60 Vbeta and 13 Jbeta primers. Using immunoSEQ multiplex PCR, the repertoire was profiled, and TCRdb retains in-frame clones only, with some absent. Among about 200,000 clones, approximately 78% were seen once, and the ten largest hold approximately 6.5%. Germline assignment: CDR1 SGHTA and CDR2 FQGNSA. V dropped 5 bases and J dropped 5 bases, with 15 bases sitting between them. The CDR3 has 15 amino acids. This clonotype was sampled from a woman aged 45 to 65 in good health and CMV-seropositive. Source material: PBMCs. The genes are TRBV7-2 and TRBJ2-2; maybe TRBD1 (5 bases). The CDR3 protein is CASSLFVGLTGELFF. The CDR3 nucleotides are TGTGCCAGCAGCCTCTTTGTGGGGCTTACCGGGGAGCTGTTTTTT.